This T cell receptor (beta chain) was documented in a study of radiotherapy plus CTLA-4 blockade in lung cancer. Study summary: Objective responses were recorded in less than 20% of patients, with disease control recorded in less than 40%. General observations from the study: TCR clones of tumor origin grew in blood after radiotherapy plus ipilimumab. Strongest reported response predictors: early blood clone changes and post-radiation interferon-beta.

Sequencing was performed with immunoSEQ multiplex PCR; in TCRdb, only in-frame clones are kept and a portion is missing. The repertoire includes about 120,000 clones, more than 65% of them detected once, and less than 4% sits in the top ten. Patients in the study, people with chemo-refractory metastatic non-small-cell lung cancer, received focal radiation plus ipilimumab CTLA-4 blockade. This clone was counted once. The target antigen is unknown. The CDR3 loop spans 15 amino acids. Germline CDR1 reads SEHNR; CDR2 reads FQNEAQ (reference sequence). The V and J ends lost 4 bases and 3 bases respectively, with 12 bases between them.

This clonotype originated in a human donor with non-small cell lung cancer that progressed on radiotherapy plus ipilimumab. Some clones in this sample may be carry-over from other donors' samples. The sample consisted of peripheral blood, taken from a patient treated with radiotherapy plus ipilimumab. The chain uses TRBV7-9 and TRBJ1-4; no definite D call. The CDR3 nucleotides are TGTGCCAGCAGCTCCGGACGGAGTCCTAATGAAAAACTGTTTTTT. Translating gives CASSSGRSPNEKLFF.